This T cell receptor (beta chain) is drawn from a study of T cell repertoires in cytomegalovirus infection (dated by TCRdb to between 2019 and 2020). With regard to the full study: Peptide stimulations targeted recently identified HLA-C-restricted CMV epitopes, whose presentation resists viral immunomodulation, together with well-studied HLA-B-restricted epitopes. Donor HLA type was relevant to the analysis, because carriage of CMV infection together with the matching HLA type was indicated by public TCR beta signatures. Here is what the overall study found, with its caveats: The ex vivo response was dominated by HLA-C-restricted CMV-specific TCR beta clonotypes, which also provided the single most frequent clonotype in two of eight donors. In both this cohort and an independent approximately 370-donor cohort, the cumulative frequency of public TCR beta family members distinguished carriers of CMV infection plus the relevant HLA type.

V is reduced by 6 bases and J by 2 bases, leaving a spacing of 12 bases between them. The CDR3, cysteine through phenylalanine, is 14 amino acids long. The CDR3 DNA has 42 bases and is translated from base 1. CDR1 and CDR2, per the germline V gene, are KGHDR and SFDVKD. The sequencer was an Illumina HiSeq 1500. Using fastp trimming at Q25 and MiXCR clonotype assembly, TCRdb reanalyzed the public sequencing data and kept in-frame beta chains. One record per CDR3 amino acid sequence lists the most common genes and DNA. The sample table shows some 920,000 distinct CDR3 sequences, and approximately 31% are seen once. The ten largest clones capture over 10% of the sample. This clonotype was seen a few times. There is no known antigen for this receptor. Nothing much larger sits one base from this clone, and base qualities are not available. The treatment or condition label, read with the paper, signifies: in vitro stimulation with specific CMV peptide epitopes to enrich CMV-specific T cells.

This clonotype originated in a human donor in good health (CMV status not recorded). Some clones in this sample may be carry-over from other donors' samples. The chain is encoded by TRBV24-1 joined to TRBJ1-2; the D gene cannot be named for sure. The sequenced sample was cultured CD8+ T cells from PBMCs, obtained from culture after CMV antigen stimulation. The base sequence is TGTGCCACCAGTCCCTCCGGAACGAACTATGGCTACACCTTC. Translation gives CATSPSGTNYGYTF.